These 30 T cell receptor beta chains were all obtained from the same sample, sequenced in a study of blood T cell repertoires in COVID-19. Here immunoSEQ multiplex PCR was the method, and the copy in TCRdb shows in-frame clones only, minus some. The sample holds over 100,000 clones, around 89% seen once. The sample was peripheral blood. These receptors all stem from a man in his 60s with COVID-19, enrolled during active disease.

The chain recombines TRBV10-3 with TRBJ1-1; D is perhaps TRBD1 (6 bases). Trimming removed 10 bases from V and 3 bases from J, with 18 bases in between. Germline-derived CDR1 and CDR2 are ENHRY and SYGVKD. There are 14 residues in the CDR3. The CDR3 reads CATHGRGGDTEAFF. The CDR3, as DNA: TGTGCCACTCACGGGAGGGGGGGGGACACTGAAGCTTTCTTT.

The gene calls are TRBV6-6 and TRBJ1-1, with 10 positions matching TRBD1. Germline trimming cut 2 bases from V and 11 bases from J; bases unmatched to any gene: 5. CDR3 size: 13 residues. Germline V gene sequence: CDR1 MNHNY, CDR2 SVGAGI (reference sequence). CDR3 protein: CASSYNEDRGAFF. The DNA of the CDR3 is TGTGCCAGCAGTTACAACGAGGACAGGGGGGCTTTCTTT.

This chain joins TRBV19 and TRBJ1-2; the match to TRBD1 covers 7 bases. J gave up 8 bases and V 8 bases, and 14 bases lay outside the gene matches. The CDR3 is made up of 14 amino acids. The germline CDR1 and CDR2 sequences are LNHDA and SQIVND (reference sequence). CDR3 DNA sequence: TGTGCCAGTTCACCGGGACAGAGAACCATGGGCTACACCTTC. Amino acids: CASSPGQRTMGYTF.

This sequence joins TRBV18 and TRBJ2-7, with 8 positions matching TRBD1. CDR1 KGHSH and CDR2 LQKENI come from the germline V gene. V lost 5 bases, J lost 1 base, and 7 bases stayed unmatched. This CDR3 is 15 amino acids long. CDR3 coding DNA: TGTGCCAGCTCATTCGGACAGGGTGGATCCTACGAGCAGTACTTC. It is translated as CASSFGQGGSYEQYF.

The rearrangement uses TRBV19 and TRBJ1-6, with D unresolved. The germline gives CDR1 LNHDA, CDR2 SQIVND (reference sequence). V was trimmed by 2 bases and J by 7 bases, leaving 6 bases between them. CDR3 length equals 13 residues. This CDR3 is CASSIRGNSPLHF. CDR3 nucleotides: TGTGCCAGTAGTATAAGAGGAAATTCACCCCTCCACTTT.

The CDR3 protein is CATKQRTGGEEKLFF. CDR3 coding DNA: TGTGCCACCAAACAACGGACAGGGGGCGAAGAAAAACTGTTTTTT. The chain links TRBV19 to TRBJ1-4, with 11 bases aligning to TRBD1. The germline V gene has CDR1 LNHDA and CDR2 SQIVND (reference sequence). Trimming cost V 10 bases and J 8 bases; bases outside gene matches: 12. The CDR3 consists of 15 residues.

The chain couples TRBV5-4 to TRBJ1-6, with 9 bases identical to TRBD1. Unmatched junction bases numbered 3, after V lost 4 bases and J lost 7 bases. The germline V gene encodes CDR1 SGHNT and CDR2 YYREEE (reference sequence). The CDR3 is 14 amino acids. CDR3 sequence (DNA): TGTGCCAGCAGCCCCGGACAGGGGAATTCACCCCTCCACTTT. This sequence encodes CASSPGQGNSPLHF.

Of note for this clone: One end of the junction is discordant with germline, which a read error may explain. The V gene is TRBV7-7, the J gene TRBJ2-5, with 7 bases identical to TRBD1. Germline V gene data show CDR1 as SSHAT and CDR2 as FNYEAQ (reference sequence). The CDR3 length is 15 residues. As DNA, the CDR3 is TGTGCTAGCAGCGCCGGACAGGCCCCCCGGGAGACCCAGTACTTC. Its translation: CASSAGQAPRETQYF.

The chain joins TRBV2 to TRBJ1-2, with D perhaps TRBD1 (6 bases). The CDR3 consists of 14 residues. Trimming took 7 bases from V and 4 from J, leaving 16 bases between them. Germline CDR1 reads SNHLY; CDR2 reads FYNNEI. DNA of the CDR3: TGTGCCAGCACAGGGTCAGGGGACACCTATGGCTACACCTTC. Translation: CASTGSGDTYGYTF.

V is TRBV15 and J is TRBJ2-5; D is ambiguous. This CDR3 is built from 14 residues. The germline V and J ends were trimmed by 0 bases and 5 bases, with 10 bases remaining between them. In germline, CDR1 is LNHNV, CDR2 YYDKDF (reference sequence). The CDR3 nucleotides read TGTGCCACCAGCAGAGATCCGGGTCGGGAGACCCAGTACTTC. It encodes CATSRDPGRETQYF. Full variable domain (outside the CDR3, taken from reference TRBV15 and TRBJ2-5): DAMVIQNPRYQVTQFGKPVTLSCSQTLNHNVMYWYQQKSSQAPKLLFHYYDKDFNNEADTPDNFQSRRPNTSFCFLDIRSPGLGDTAMYLCATSRDPGRETQYFGPGTRLLVL.

This chain joins TRBV29-1 and TRBJ1-2; D remains unclear. This CDR3 has 13 amino acids. V lost 8 bases to trimming and J lost 8 bases, with 21 bases between them. The germline CDR1 and CDR2 sequences are SQVTM and ANQGSEA. The CDR3 sequence is CSTQPRTHEGYTF. Written as DNA, the CDR3 is TGCAGCACCCAGCCGCGGACTCACGAGGGCTACACCTTC. Supplemented by reference TRBV29-1 and TRBJ1-2, the full variable domain reads SAVISQKPSRDICQRGTSLTIQCQVDSQVTMMFWYRQQPGQSLTLIATANQGSEATYESGFVIDKFPISRPNLTFSTLTVSNMSPEDSSIYLCSTQPRTHEGYTFGSGTRLTVV.

This clone showed up just once. This rearrangement joins TRBV19 to TRBJ2-3; D might be TRBD2 (5 bases). V gave up 1 base and J gave up 7 bases, with 6 bases separating them. Germline lookup yields CDR1 LNHDA and CDR2 SQIVND (reference sequence). The CDR3 extends over 12 amino acids. The CDR3 spells CASSIGENTQYF. The CDR3 DNA reads TGTGCCAGTAGTATAGGGGAGAATACGCAGTATTTT. The complete variable domain, with remaining parts taken from reference TRBV19 and TRBJ2-3, reads DGGITQSPKYLFRKEGQNVTLSCEQNLNHDAMYWYRQDPGQGLRLIYYSQIVNDFQKGDIAEGYSVSREKKESFPLTVTSAQKNPTAFYLCASSIGENTQYFGPGTRLTVL.

The genes are TRBV6-5 and TRBJ1-1; D is uncertain. Germline V gene lookup returns CDR1 MNHEY and CDR2 SVGAGI. This CDR3 is 12 amino acids long. Trimming stripped 2 bases from V and 7 bases from J, with 8 bases between. The CDR3 DNA is TGTGCCAGCAGTTACGTCTCAGGTGAAGCTTTCTTT. Its translation is CASSYVSGEAFF.

The chain has TRBV11-3 and TRBJ1-1; D not resolved. In germline, CDR1 is SGHNT, CDR2 YENEEA. The CDR3 is 12 amino acids. V was shortened by 6 bases and J by 8 bases, with 13 bases between the two germline ends. The CDR3 bases are TGTGCCAGCAGTAGGAAGTTCGGGGAAGCTTTCTTT. This gives the protein CASSRKFGEAFF.

V is TRBV29-1 and J is TRBJ1-2, with 8 bases lining up with TRBD1. Trimming took 7 bases from V and 13 from J; bases not matched to a gene: 5. This CDR3 has 9 amino acids. Germline assignment: CDR1 SQVTM and CDR2 ANQGSEA. CDR3 sequence (DNA): TGCAGCGCCGACAGGGGACCCACCTTC. Its protein is CSADRGPTF. Variable domain in full (rest from reference TRBV29-1 and TRBJ1-2): SAVISQKPSRDICQRGTSLTIQCQVDSQVTMMFWYRQQPGQSLTLIATANQGSEATYESGFVIDKFPISRPNLTFSTLTVSNMSPEDSSIYLCSADRGPTFGSGTRLTVV.

The J gene is TRBJ1-2, the V gene TRBV14, with D perhaps TRBD1 (5 bases). The CDR3 length is 15 residues. The V and J ends lost 1 base and 8 bases respectively, with 17 bases between them. Germline-derived CDR1 and CDR2 are SGHDN and FVKESK. The CDR3, as DNA: TGTGCCAGCAGCCAAGGGGGCAAGGCCGTCGGGGGCTACACCTTC. It is translated as CASSQGGKAVGGYTF.

The rearrangement links TRBV19 to TRBJ2-2; a possible D gene is TRBD1 (6 bases). Germline loops: CDR1 LNHDA, CDR2 SQIVND (reference sequence). The CDR3 covers 14 residues. V was cut by 6 bases and J by 5 bases, with 13 bases left in between. The CDR3 spells CASRGAKGTGELFF. Here the CDR3 DNA reads TGTGCCAGTAGGGGGGCCAAGGGAACCGGGGAGCTGTTTTTT. Drawing the rest from reference TRBV19 and TRBJ2-2, the complete variable domain is DGGITQSPKYLFRKEGQNVTLSCEQNLNHDAMYWYRQDPGQGLRLIYYSQIVNDFQKGDIAEGYSVSREKKESFPLTVTSAQKNPTAFYLCASRGAKGTGELFFGEGSRLTVL.

The chain carries TRBV6-5 and TRBJ1-2; 8 bases line up with TRBD1. Germline loops: CDR1 MNHEY, CDR2 SVGAGI. The ends lost 6 bases at V and 4 bases at J; junction bases unmatched: 7. CDR3 length: 14 residues. CDR3 loop: CASRSRGLTYGYTF. The CDR3 nucleotides are TGTGCCAGCAGGTCCAGGGGGCTGACCTATGGCTACACCTTC.

There are a few counts of this clone. The chain is built from TRBV6-5 and TRBJ1-5, with D perhaps matching TRBD1 (5 bases). Between the trimmed V and J ends, which lost 5 bases and 6 bases, there was a span of 14 bases. Per the germline V gene, CDR1 is MNHEY and CDR2 is SVGAGI. There are 14 residues in the CDR3. CDR3 protein: CASSPGRAAQPQHF. Here the CDR3 DNA reads TGTGCCAGCAGTCCCGGCAGGGCCGCTCAGCCCCAGCATTTT.

The chain combines TRBV2 with TRBJ1-2; no reliable D call. V lost 6 bases and J 8 bases, leaving 13 bases between the germline ends. Germline V lookup: CDR1 SNHLY, CDR2 FYNNEI. This CDR3 has 12 residues. The CDR3 sequence: CASSPPKLGYTF. The CDR3 DNA reads as TGTGCCAGCAGCCCCCCAAAACTGGGCTACACCTTC.

V gene TRBV15 combines with J gene TRBJ1-5; TRBD1 aligns across 10 bases. The junction had 10 bases not matched to a gene; V was cut back by 2 bases and J by 0 bases. Germline CDR1 is LNHNV and CDR2 is YYDKDF (reference sequence). The CDR3 runs to 19 residues. As DNA, the CDR3 is TGTGCCACCAGCAGAAGCCGGGACAGGGGAGGATATAGCAATCAGCCCCAGCATTTT. This encodes CATSRSRDRGGYSNQPQHF.

The chain couples TRBV5-8 to TRBJ1-2; the D gene is possibly TRBD1 (5 bases). Germline V gene data show CDR1 as SGHTS and CDR2 as YDEGEE. V was trimmed by 4 bases and J by 1 base, leaving 14 bases between them. This CDR3 is built from 15 residues. The CDR3, as DNA: TGTGCCAGCAGCCCCCTCGGGGGGATTAACTATGGCTACACCTTC. It is translated as CASSPLGGINYGYTF.

V and J are TRBV19 and TRBJ2-5; D is uncertain. Germline-derived CDR1 and CDR2 are LNHDA and SQIVND (reference sequence). V was trimmed by 3 bases and J by 1 base, leaving 9 bases between them. This CDR3 spans 14 amino acids. CDR3 protein: CASSIRGVQETQYF. The DNA for the CDR3 is TGTGCCAGTAGTATCAGAGGAGTCCAAGAGACCCAGTACTTC.

The chain employs TRBV10-3 and TRBJ2-7, with unresolved D. Trimming stripped 3 bases from V and 0 bases from J, with 6 bases between. CDR1 is ENHRY, CDR2 SYGVKD, per germline. The CDR3 has 13 amino acids. CDR3 loop: CAISDNYSYEQYF. The CDR3 DNA is TGTGCCATCAGTGACAACTACTCCTACGAGCAGTACTTC.

The chain couples TRBV3-1 (or the pseudogene TRBV3-2) to TRBJ2-3, with TRBD2 identical over 7 bases. The CDR3 is 13 amino acids. CDR1 and CDR2 (germline): LGHDT, YNNKEL (reference sequence). The trim removed 4 bases at V and 5 bases at J, leaving 3 bases unmatched. CDR3 in DNA: TGTGCCAGCAGCCCGGGCGGGGGAGATACGCAGTATTTT. Encoded protein: CASSPGGGDTQYF.

This clone was seen just once. CDR3 protein: CASSEKLRPTWARNTEAFF. The CDR3, as DNA: TGTGCCAGCAGTGAAAAATTACGGCCAACATGGGCGAGAAACACTGAAGCTTTCTTT. This sequence joins TRBV6-1 and TRBJ1-1, with D unclear. Germline values: CDR1 MNHNS, CDR2 SASEGT. The ends were cut back, 2 bases at V and 2 bases at J, with 24 bases in the middle. The CDR3 consists of 19 residues.

This clone is a singleton in its sample. The chain recombines TRBV14 with TRBJ1-2; TRBD1 agrees at 7 bases. The CDR3 is 15 amino acids. J was trimmed by 4 bases and V by 4 bases; bases with no gene match: 9. Germline V gene lookup returns CDR1 SGHDN and CDR2 FVKESK. CDR3 sequence reads: CASSRQRTGGYGYTF. The CDR3 DNA follows: TGTGCCAGCAGCCGACAAAGGACAGGAGGCTATGGCTACACCTTC.

The chain joins TRBV18 to TRBJ1-3; D gene unclear. The CDR3 has 18 residues. Between the trimmed V and J ends, which lost 3 bases and 1 base, there was a span of 19 bases. Germline CDR1 is KGHSH and CDR2 is LQKENI. In DNA, the CDR3 is TGTGCCAGCTCACCTCAGGATGGCAGAAGCGGGTCTGGAAACACCATATATTTT. Its protein is CASSPQDGRSGSGNTIYF. The entire variable domain, with the rest obtained from reference TRBV18 and TRBJ1-3, is as follows: NAGVMQNPRHLVRRRGQEARLRCSPMKGHSHVYWYRQLPEEGLKFMVYLQKENIIDESGMPKERFSAEFPKEGPSILRIQQVVRGDSAAYFCASSPQDGRSGSGNTIYFGEGSWLTVV.

The rearrangement uses TRBV7-2 and TRBJ2-7; tentative D call: TRBD2 (5 bases). V was clipped by 5 bases and J by 2 bases, with 7 bases between them. CDR3 length: 12 residues. Germline loops: CDR1 SGHTA, CDR2 FQGNSA. The CDR3 spells CASSPGTYEQYF. CDR3 nucleotide sequence: TGTGCCAGCAGCCCCGGGACCTACGAGCAGTACTTC.

This clone was recorded a few times. The rearrangement uses TRBV30 and TRBJ1-6, with 9 positions matching TRBD1. Germline V gene sequence: CDR1 GTSNPN, CDR2 SVGIG (reference sequence). This CDR3 region has 16 residues. The DNA of the CDR3 is TGTGCGTTGGGATCCAACAGGGGGCGGGCGAATTCACCCCTCCACTTT. It codes for CALGSNRGRANSPLHF. Supplemented by reference TRBV30 and TRBJ1-6, the full variable domain reads SQTIHQWPATLVQPVGSPLSLECTVEGTSNPNLYWYRQAAGRGLQLLFYSVGIGQISSEVPQNLSASRPQDRQFILSSKKLLLSDSGFYLCALGSNRGRANSPLHFGNGTRLTVT.